This T cell receptor beta chain was recovered during a study of CD8 T cells in ankylosing spondylitis. Study-level results: Clones linked to disease, bearing a CD8+ phenotype, were relatively rare in peripheral blood. In ankylosing spondylitis blood, a motif of several highly homologous TCR beta variants appeared characteristic.

Making use of molecular barcodes, quantitative 5'-RACE generated TCR beta libraries. TCRdb called the 5' RACE reads again in MiXCR, with one record for every CDR3 protein. The sample includes 350,000 or so distinct CDR3 sequences, roughly 11% seen only once; the top ten take 9.1%. This clonotype was seen ten or more times. The antigen remains undetermined. Germline V lookup: CDR1 SNHLY, CDR2 FYNNEI. CDR3 length: 15 residues. V lost 2 bases and J lost 0, with 11 bases in between. Material: blood, either unsorted or a sorted T cell fraction (not recorded which). The chain carries TRBV2 and TRBJ2-7; tentatively, D is TRBD1 (5 bases). This clonotype was obtained from a female donor with ankylosing spondylitis or in good health (not recorded which). This chain's CDR3 is CASSESRASSYEQYF. CDR3 coding DNA: TGTGCCAGCAGTGAAAGCAGGGCGAGCTCCTACGAGCAGTACTTC.